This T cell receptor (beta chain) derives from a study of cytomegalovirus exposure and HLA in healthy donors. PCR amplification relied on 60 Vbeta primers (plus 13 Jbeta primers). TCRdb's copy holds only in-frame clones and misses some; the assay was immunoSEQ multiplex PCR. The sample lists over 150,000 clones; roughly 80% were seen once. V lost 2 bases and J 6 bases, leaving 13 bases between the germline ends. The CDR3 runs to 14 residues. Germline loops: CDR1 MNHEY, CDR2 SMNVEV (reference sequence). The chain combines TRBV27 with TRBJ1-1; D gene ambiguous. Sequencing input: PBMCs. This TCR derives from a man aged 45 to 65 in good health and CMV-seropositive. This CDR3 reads CASSLARVGSEAFF. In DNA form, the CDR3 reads TGTGCCAGCAGTTTAGCACGGGTCGGTTCTGAAGCTTTCTTT.